Listed below are T cell receptor beta chains from one sample, sequenced in a study of OX40 agonist ivuxolimab in advanced cancers. Profiling relied on immunoSEQ multiplex PCR, and the TCRdb table lists in-frame clones only, not all of them. Of some 80,000 clones listed, approximately 84% were seen once; the top ten hold roughly 7.3%. The sequencing used CD4+ or CD8+ T cells sorted from blood, collected in a trial of the OX40 agonist ivuxolimab. The receptors shown here come from an adult with an advanced solid tumor such as melanoma, head and neck, liver or kidney cancer. CDR3s include the opening cysteine and the closing phenylalanine or tryptophan. A D gene is named only where the DNA matches it firmly. The size field is filled for only some rows; it gives once, few, many or a size class.

V gene	clone size	J gene	CDR3 length	D gene	CDR3 DNA	CDR3 protein
TRBV7-9	NA	TRBJ1-4	16	TRBD1	TGTGCCAGCAGCTTATTACGGACAGGCTCCAATGAAAAACTGTTTTTT	CASSLLRTGSNEKLFF
TRBV7-9	NA	TRBJ1-2	14	NA	TGTGCCAGCAGCCCAAGACAGGCTAACTATGGCTACACCTTC	CASSPRQANYGYTF
TRBV4-1	NA	TRBJ2-5	15	TRBD1	TGCGCCAGCAGCCCCCCGGACAGGGGGCGAGAGACCCAGTACTTC	CASSPPDRGRETQYF
TRBV6-5	NA	TRBJ2-7	13	NA	TGTGCCAGCAGTTACGGATTCTCCTACGAGCAGTACTTC	CASSYGFSYEQYF
TRBV19	NA	TRBJ2-7	13	NA	TGTGCCAGTAGTATACAGGGCACCTACGAGCAGTACTTC	CASSIQGTYEQYF
TRBV19	once	TRBJ1-2	14	NA	TGTGCCAGTAGCATGAGTCGGTGGGCAAAGGGCTACACCTTC	CASSMSRWAKGYTF
TRBV10-2	NA	TRBJ2-3	13	NA	TGCGCCAGCAGACAGCGTGGCACAGATACGCAGTATTTT	CASRQRGTDTQYF
TRBV5-8	few	TRBJ2-7	15	NA	TGTGCCAGCAGCTTGGCGCGCGGGGCCACCTACGAGCAGTACTTC	CASSLARGATYEQYF
TRBV30	NA	TRBJ2-2	13	TRBD2	TGTGCCTGGAAGATAACTAGCGCCGGGGAGCTGTTTTTT	CAWKITSAGELFF
TRBV7-9	NA	TRBJ2-7	12	NA	TGTGCCAGCAGCTTATTAACCTACGAGCAGTACTTC	CASSLLTYEQYF
TRBV29-1	NA	TRBJ2-5	12	NA	TGCAGCGTTGCCTTAGTCGGGGAGACCCAGTACTTC	CSVALVGETQYF
TRBV9	NA	TRBJ2-1	14	TRBD1	TGTGCCAGCAGCGCCATGGGACAGGGCGATGAGCAGTTCTTC	CASSAMGQGDEQFF
TRBV19	NA	TRBJ1-3	15	TRBD1	TGTGCCAGTAGTATAGGGCGGGACAGGGTAGACACCATATATTTT	CASSIGRDRVDTIYF
TRBV6-5	NA	TRBJ1-4	15	NA	TGTGCCAGCAGACCCGGACAGCTCACCGGGAGGAAACTGTTTTTT	CASRPGQLTGRKLFF
TRBV5-1	NA	TRBJ2-3	17	TRBD2	TGCGCCAGCAGTACGGGACTAGCGGGAGTTATGGTCGATACGCAGTATTTT	CASSTGLAGVMVDTQYF
TRBV4-2	NA	TRBJ1-2	12	NA	TGTGCCAGCAGCTTAGGGGGAGGAGGCTACACCTTC	CASSLGGGGYTF
TRBV7-2	few	TRBJ1-2	17	TRBD1	TGTGCCAGCAGCGAGACGAACCCACCACAGGGGGCTAGGGGCTACACCTTC	CASSETNPPQGARGYTF
TRBV18	NA	TRBJ2-1	13	NA	TGTGCCAGCTCACCGGACAGTAACAATGAGCAGTTCTTC	CASSPDSNNEQFF
TRBV7-9	NA	TRBJ1-4	14	NA	TGTGCCAGCAGCTCAACGACAGAGGGGGAAAAACTGTTTTTT	CASSSTTEGEKLFF
TRBV19	NA	TRBJ1-2	15	NA	TGTGCCAGTAGCCCTACTCCAGGGGAAGCGGAGGGCTACACCTTC	CASSPTPGEAEGYTF
TRBV7-3	NA	TRBJ2-2	13	NA	TGTGCCAGCAGCCAGGAATGGACCGGGGAGCTGTTTTTT	CASSQEWTGELFF
TRBV30	NA	TRBJ2-5	16	NA	TGTGCCTGGAGCGCCGACTGGGGGGTCCTTGTGGGGGGCCAGTACTTC	CAWSADWGVLVGGQYF
TRBV11-3	NA	TRBJ1-4	16	NA	TGTGCCAGCAGCTTAGTATTGCGGACAAAGCCAGAAAAACTGTTTTTT	CASSLVLRTKPEKLFF
TRBV6-1	once	TRBJ2-1	14	NA	TGTGCCAGCAGGACCCCAAGACAGAACAATGAGCAGTTCTTC	CASRTPRQNNEQFF
TRBV7-3	NA	TRBJ2-5	14	NA	TGTGCCAGCAGCTTAGGAGGGTCCCAAGAGACCCAGTACTTC	CASSLGGSQETQYF
TRBV15	NA	TRBJ1-5	14	NA	TGTGCCACCAGCAGAGACACGGCCAATCAGCCCCAGCATTTT	CATSRDTANQPQHF
TRBV6-5	NA	TRBJ1-2	14	TRBD1	TGTGCCAGCAGTTCTCCGACAGGGCTCTATGGCTACACCTTC	CASSSPTGLYGYTF
TRBV6-1	NA	TRBJ1-6	14	NA	TGTGCCAGCAGTGTTGGCAGGTTCAATTCACCCCTCCACTTT	CASSVGRFNSPLHF
TRBV29-1	once	TRBJ1-1	14	NA	TGCAGCGCCGAATCCCGGGGGCTAGGCACTGAAGCTTTCTTT	CSAESRGLGTEAFF
TRBV7-6	few	TRBJ1-5	15	NA	TGTGCCAGCAGCTTACAGTCAGGTCTTAATCAGCCCCAGCATTTT	CASSLQSGLNQPQHF